Here is one T cell receptor (beta chain) with its context. The data were produced by immunoSEQ multiplex PCR, yet TCRdb's version contains in-frame clones alone and is incomplete. Of some 270,000 clones in the sample, roughly nine tenths were seen once. These data belong to a study of Ad26.COV2.S vaccination and SARS-CoV-2 variants. Overall study context: The Ad26.COV2.S arm of the COV1001 trial was where the donor was placed. Administration of Ad26.COV2.S was intramuscular, either once or twice 56 days apart.

As to treatment: over 15 received Ad26.COV2.S at low or high dose, single or two shots; about 5 received placebo; per-sample allocation not given. After the first vaccine or placebo injection, samples were drawn on day 63. Boston hosted the donor, who was an adult aged 18-55 years. V lost 4 bases and J lost 3, with 10 bases in between. The CDR3 has 14 residues. Germline V gene data show CDR1 as MNHEY and CDR2 as SVGAGI. This receptor was obtained from a person between 18 and 60 years old who received the Ad26.COV2.S COVID-19 vaccine or a placebo. This chain connects TRBV6-5 to TRBJ1-5, with D perhaps matching TRBD1 (5 bases). This specimen was peripheral blood, taken in a trial of Ad26.COV2.S vaccine versus placebo. CDR3 loop: CASSSAGPNQPQHF. CDR3 DNA: TGTGCCAGCAGTTCGGCAGGGCCCAATCAGCCCCAGCATTTT.